The 32 T cell receptor beta chains in this list originate from one sample, sequenced in a study of beta chain features in type 1 diabetes. General study points: Among all four CD4+ subsets, Type 1 diabetes patients had TCRB CDR3s that were moderately but significantly shorter.

These receptors lack a known antigen. Sequencing targeted expressed TCRB transcripts, as all isolated RNA had been reverse transcribed. Here immunoSEQ multiplex PCR was the method, and the copy in TCRdb shows in-frame clones only, minus some. The table includes hundreds of thousands of clones, about 12% detected once. Sequences were obtained from naive CD4+ T cells from blood. The receptors shown here come from a woman in her late teens or twenties with type 1 diabetes.

The chain recombines TRBV25-1 with TRBJ2-7; no clear D. CDR3 size: 10 residues. Between the trimmed V and J ends, which lost 8 bases and 3 bases, there was a span of 5 bases. CDR1 and CDR2 (germline): MGHDK, SYGVNS. Written as DNA, the CDR3 is TGTGCCAGCGGCCACTACGAGCAGTACTTC. This codes for CASGHYEQYF.

This clone was observed a few times. The rearrangement uses TRBV5-1 and TRBJ2-7, with 8 bases identical to TRBD1. This CDR3 spans 13 amino acids. Germline-derived CDR1 and CDR2 are SGHRS and YFSETQ. V shed 4 bases and J 7 bases; nucleotides not matched to a gene: 7. CDR3 nucleotide sequence: TGCGCCAGCAGCATGACAGGGGCCTGGGAGCAGTACTTC. It specifies CASSMTGAWEQYF.

The chain is built from TRBV4-3 and TRBJ1-1; 8 bases align to TRBD1. After removal of 4 bases from V and 3 bases from J, the junction contained 7 bases not matched to a gene. Germline CDR1 reads LGHNA; CDR2 reads YSLEER. The CDR3 runs to 15 residues. CDR3 sequence (DNA): TGCGCCAGCAGCCGCCGGACAGGGTTGGACACTGAAGCTTTCTTT. Translated, it gives CASSRRTGLDTEAFF.

The chain recombines TRBV7-9 with TRBJ1-2; D gene unclear. The CDR3 is 14 residues long. Trimming removed 4 bases at V and 4 bases at J, with 13 bases between. The germline V gene encodes CDR1 SEHNR and CDR2 FQNEAQ (reference sequence). This chain's CDR3 is CASSWPGVGYGYTF. The DNA for the CDR3 is TGTGCCAGCAGCTGGCCCGGGGTGGGCTATGGCTACACCTTC.

In this sample, this clone turned up a few times. The genes are TRBV18 and TRBJ1-2; D gene uncertain. Germline CDR1 and CDR2: KGHSH and LQKENI. The V end was cut by 0 bases, the J end by 3 bases, with 2 bases between. This CDR3 has 12 residues. CDR3 region: CASSPPDYGYTF. As DNA, the CDR3 is TGTGCCAGCTCACCACCCGACTATGGCTACACCTTC.

Only a few counts were recorded for this clone. V is TRBV5-1 and J is TRBJ1-6, with 7 positions matching TRBD1. V shed 5 bases, J shed 7 bases, and the junction held 9 bases outside the gene matches. The CDR3 sequence is 15 residues long. In germline, CDR1 is SGHRS, CDR2 YFSETQ. The CDR3 spells CASRTGQGDNSPLHF. The CDR3 region has the DNA TGCGCCAGCAGGACAGGGCAGGGAGACAATTCACCCCTCCACTTT.

The V and J genes are TRBV5-1 and TRBJ2-1; 12 positions agree with TRBD2. The germline CDR1 and CDR2 sequences are SGHRS and YFSETQ. This CDR3 region has 17 residues. V was pared by 6 bases and J by 10 bases, with 17 bases of the junction left unmatched. CDR3 nucleotides: TGCGCCAGCAAGAGGGCCAGTGGACTAGCGGGACCGCAGGAGCAGTTCTTC. Its translation is CASKRASGLAGPQEQFF.

This rearrangement joins TRBV11-2 to TRBJ2-7, with D possibly matching TRBD1 (5 bases). CDR3 length equals 15 residues. The V gene's germline CDR1 is SGHAT and CDR2 FQNNGV. Trimming took 5 bases from V and 4 from J, leaving 18 bases between them. Written as DNA, the CDR3 is TGTGCCAGCAGCCTCCAGGGTAACCCAGATTACGAGCAGTACTTC. Translated, it gives CASSLQGNPDYEQYF.

This clone was detected a few times. The genes are TRBV10-3 and TRBJ2-7; the D gene is possibly TRBD1 (6 bases). Germline CDR1 and CDR2: ENHRY and SYGVKD. Trimming stripped 0 bases from V and 5 bases from J, with 11 bases between. This CDR3 is built from 14 residues. Here the CDR3 DNA reads TGTGCCATCAGTGAGTCGGGGGCGAGCGACGAGCAGTACTTC. Protein product: CAISESGASDEQYF.

This clone occurred a few times. The chain recombines TRBV5-1 with TRBJ2-3; TRBD1 might be the D (6 bases). The CDR3 totals 15 residues. CDR1 SGHRS and CDR2 YFSETQ come from the germline V gene. Trimming stripped 0 bases from V and 3 bases from J, with 11 bases between. The CDR3 nucleotides are TGCGCCAGCAGCTTGGACGGACAGTGGACAGATACGCAGTATTTT. As protein: CASSLDGQWTDTQYF.

The rearrangement uses TRBV29-1 and TRBJ1-1, with D tentatively TRBD1 (5 bases). Germline V gene lookup returns CDR1 SQVTM and CDR2 ANQGSEA. The CDR3 totals 13 residues. V gave up 4 bases and J gave up 1 base, with 10 bases separating them. CDR3 amino acids: CSVAGGPNTEAFF. As DNA, the CDR3 is TGCAGCGTTGCGGGGGGACCGAACACTGAAGCTTTCTTT.

The chain has TRBV30 and TRBJ2-3; 13 bases align to TRBD2. Trimming removed 3 bases from V and 5 bases from J; junction bases left unmatched: 2. This CDR3 is 14 amino acids long. Germline V gene data show CDR1 as GTSNPN and CDR2 as SVGIG (reference sequence). The CDR3 DNA reads as TGTGCCTGGAGACTAGCGGGAGGGGAAGATACGCAGTATTTT. It codes for CAWRLAGGEDTQYF.

Here the CDR3 DNA reads TGTGCCAGTAGTATGGCCCTCTCCACAGGGTTCTATGGCTACACCTTC. Translation gives CASSMALSTGFYGYTF. The rearrangement joins TRBV19 to TRBJ1-2; TRBD1 might be the D (6 bases). The CDR3 contains 16 residues. The V end lost 3 bases, the J end lost 4 bases, and 18 bases lay between the germline ends. Germline V gene sequence: CDR1 LNHDA, CDR2 SQIVND (reference sequence).

This clone was counted between two and nine times. The chain carries TRBV9 and TRBJ2-6; D gene uncertain. Germline assignment: CDR1 SGDLS and CDR2 YYNGEE. Between the trimmed V and J ends, which lost 4 bases and 0 bases, there was a span of 5 bases. CDR3 length: 14 amino acids. The CDR3 is CASSSYSGANVLTF. In DNA form, the CDR3 reads TGTGCCAGCAGCTCCTACTCTGGGGCCAACGTCCTGACTTTC.

The J gene is TRBJ2-5, the V gene TRBV29-1; D perhaps matches TRBD1 (6 bases). The DNA end is a closer match to TRBJ2-7, so the J assignment may be wrong. CDR1 SQVTM and CDR2 ANQGSEA come from the germline V gene. CDR3 size: 11 residues. The CDR3 protein is CSTGTGYEQYF. The CDR3 DNA sequence: TGCAGCACAGGGACGGGGTACGAGCAGTACTTC.

This clone was detected only a few times. The chain recombines TRBV4-1 with TRBJ2-5, with TRBD2 identical over 9 bases. This CDR3 comprises 15 residues. The germline gives CDR1 MGHRA, CDR2 YSYEKL. Trimming at V came to 5 bases and at J to 4 bases, leaving 8 bases not matched to a gene. CDR3: CASSIAGGRGETQYF. In nucleotides, the CDR3 is TGCGCCAGCAGCATCGCGGGGGGGCGGGGAGAGACCCAGTACTTC.

The chain couples TRBV9 to TRBJ1-2; maybe TRBD1 (5 bases). The CDR3 runs to 14 residues. CDR1 is SGDLS and CDR2 is YYNGEE in the germline V gene. Trimming stripped 6 bases from V and 2 bases from J, with 14 bases between. The CDR3 region has the DNA TGTGCCAGCAACCCTTTGGGGCAGAACTATGGCTACACCTTC. Amino acids: CASNPLGQNYGYTF.

Only a few counts were recorded for this clone. The chain employs TRBV19 and TRBJ1-2, with 8 bases fitting TRBD1. V was pared by 9 bases and J by 5 bases, with 5 bases of the junction left unmatched. The length of the CDR3 is 12 residues. Germline values: CDR1 LNHDA, CDR2 SQIVND (reference sequence). The CDR3 region is CARDRDLYGYTF. The CDR3 bases are TGTGCCAGGGACAGGGACCTGTATGGCTACACCTTC.

V is TRBV7-2 and J is TRBJ2-1; unclear D gene. This CDR3 has 12 residues. Germline V gene sequence: CDR1 SGHTA, CDR2 FQGNSA. V shed 5 bases and J shed 5 bases, with 7 bases lying between them. The CDR3 protein is CASSVRDNEQFF. In nucleotides, the CDR3 is TGTGCCAGCAGCGTCCGGGACAATGAGCAGTTCTTC.

This clone was observed a few times. This chain joins TRBV5-4 and TRBJ2-5; D perhaps matches TRBD2 (6 bases). The CDR3 is 14 residues long. Germline CDR1 SGHNT, CDR2 YYREEE (reference sequence). Deletions cut 0 bases from V and 5 bases from J, with 11 bases between. The CDR3 bases are TGTGCCAGCAGCTTGGACGGAGGGAGGGAGACCCAGTACTTC. The encoded protein is CASSLDGGRETQYF.

The rearrangement uses TRBV28 and TRBJ1-1; 9 bases match TRBD1. The V and J ends lost 5 bases and 10 bases, in that order; junction bases with no gene match: 5. CDR3 length: 12 amino acids. CDR1 and CDR2 from the germline V gene are MDHEN and SYDVKM. CDR3: CASSPQTGGAFF. The CDR3 DNA reads TGTGCCAGCAGTCCCCAGACAGGGGGAGCTTTCTTT.

This clone has a handful of counts. The chain has TRBV28 and TRBJ2-7; 7 bases align to TRBD2. The CDR3 runs 11 residues. Germline loops: CDR1 MDHEN, CDR2 SYDVKM. V was pared by 6 bases and J by 4 bases, with 0 bases of the junction left unmatched. DNA of the CDR3: TGTGCCAGCAGGCGGGAGTACGAGCAGTACTTC. It encodes CASRREYEQYF.

The chain links TRBV27 to TRBJ1-5; D perhaps matches TRBD1 (5 bases). Germline V gene sequence: CDR1 MNHEY, CDR2 SMNVEV (reference sequence). The V end lost 5 bases, the J end lost 3 bases, and 11 bases lay between the germline ends. The CDR3 extends over 14 amino acids. CDR3 residues: CASSPAGPNQPQHF. The CDR3 DNA reads as TGTGCCAGCAGTCCTGCGGGACCCAATCAGCCCCAGCATTTT.

The J gene is TRBJ1-1, the V gene TRBV25-1, with TRBD1 as a possible D gene (6 bases). The CDR3 sequence is 14 residues long. Germline V gives CDR1 MGHDK, CDR2 SYGVNS. The germline V and J ends were trimmed by 11 bases and 1 base, with 17 bases remaining between them. The CDR3 sequence is CAAMPGQRNTEAFF. The CDR3, as DNA: TGTGCCGCCATGCCGGGACAAAGGAACACTGAAGCTTTCTTT.

This clone was seen only a few times. This rearrangement joins TRBV15 to TRBJ2-5, with 11 bases fitting TRBD2. This CDR3 has 17 amino acids. Germline V CDR1 and CDR2: LNHNV, YYDKDF (reference sequence). Trimming at V came to 1 base and at J to 2 bases, leaving 6 bases not matched to a gene. CDR3 amino acids: CATSRGLAGGTQETQYF. CDR3 bases: TGTGCCACCAGCAGAGGGCTAGCGGGAGGAACTCAAGAGACCCAGTACTTC. The full variable domain, rest sourced from reference TRBV15 and TRBJ2-5, is DAMVIQNPRYQVTQFGKPVTLSCSQTLNHNVMYWYQQKSSQAPKLLFHYYDKDFNNEADTPDNFQSRRPNTSFCFLDIRSPGLGDTAMYLCATSRGLAGGTQETQYFGPGTRLLVL.

This rearrangement joins TRBV18 to TRBJ2-3; 8 bases are shared with TRBD2. Looked up from germline, CDR1 is KGHSH and CDR2 is LQKENI. The junction had 0 bases not matched to a gene; V was cut back by 0 bases and J by 1 base. The CDR3 has 15 amino acids. CDR3 in DNA: TGTGCCAGCTCACCACCGACTAGCGGCACAGATACGCAGTATTTT. Translation gives CASSPPTSGTDTQYF.

Points on this clone: Within the sample, other DNA sequences also encode this same CDR3. The V and J genes are TRBV18 and TRBJ2-7, with 9 bases that match TRBD2. Germline trimming cut 6 bases from V and 7 bases from J; bases unmatched to any gene: 10. The CDR3 covers 14 residues. Germline CDR1 and CDR2: KGHSH and LQKENI. The CDR3 DNA follows: TGTGCCAGCTCTCCTCCGGGACTAGCTGGAGAGCAGTACTTC. Protein product: CASSPPGLAGEQYF.

The chain joins TRBV28 to TRBJ1-1; D is uncertain. CDR3 length: 10 amino acids. Germline V CDR1 and CDR2: MDHEN, SYDVKM. V lost 3 bases and J lost 7, with 3 bases in between. CDR3 nucleotides: TGTGCCAGCAGTTTCCATGAAGCTTTCTTT. This encodes CASSFHEAFF.

About this clone: Other DNA sequences in the same sample also yield this CDR3. The V call is TRBV29-1, the J call TRBJ1-1, with a weak D call TRBD1 (5 bases). V lost 3 bases and J lost 5, with 10 bases in between. Germline V gene lookup returns CDR1 SQVTM and CDR2 ANQGSEA. The CDR3 totals 12 residues. CDR3: CSVEGGLTEAFF. The DNA of the CDR3 is TGCAGCGTTGAGGGGGGATTAACTGAAGCTTTCTTT.

V usage is TRBV7-9 and J usage is TRBJ1-1, with 10 bases that match TRBD1. V trimming: 5 bases; J trimming: 5 bases; junction bases outside the gene matches: 11. CDR1 is SEHNR, CDR2 FQNEAQ, per germline (reference sequence). The CDR3 runs to 16 residues. CDR3 bases: TGTGCCAGCAGCCACTCGGGACAGGGGAAGAATACTGAAGCTTTCTTT. It translates to CASSHSGQGKNTEAFF.

There are a few counts of this clone. J is TRBJ2-6 and V is TRBV11-2, with D perhaps TRBD1 (6 bases). Trimming took 3 bases from V and 0 from J, leaving 18 bases between them. The CDR3 is 19 residues long. Germline CDR1 is SGHAT and CDR2 is FQNNGV. This CDR3 is CASSFFRDIPFSGANVLTF. CDR3 coding DNA: TGTGCCAGCAGCTTTTTTCGGGACATACCCTTCTCTGGGGCCAACGTCCTGACTTTC.

This clone was picked up a small number of times. The identical CDR3 is also encoded by other nucleotide sequences in the sample. V usage is TRBV18 and J usage is TRBJ2-5; D unclear. V was clipped by 0 bases and J by 5 bases, with 4 bases between them. Per the germline V gene, CDR1 is KGHSH and CDR2 is LQKENI. This CDR3 spans 12 amino acids. This CDR3 is CASSPPRETQYF. The CDR3 DNA is TGTGCCAGCTCACCACCTCGGGAGACCCAGTACTTC.